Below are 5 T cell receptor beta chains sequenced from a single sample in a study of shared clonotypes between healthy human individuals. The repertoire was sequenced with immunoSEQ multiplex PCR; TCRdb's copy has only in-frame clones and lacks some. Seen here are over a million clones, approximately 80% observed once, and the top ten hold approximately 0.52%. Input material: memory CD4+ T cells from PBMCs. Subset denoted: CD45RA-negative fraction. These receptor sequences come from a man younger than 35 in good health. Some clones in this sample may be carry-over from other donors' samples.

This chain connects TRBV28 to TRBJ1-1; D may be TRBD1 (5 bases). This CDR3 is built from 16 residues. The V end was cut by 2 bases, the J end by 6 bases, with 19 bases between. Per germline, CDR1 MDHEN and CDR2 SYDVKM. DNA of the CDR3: TGTGCCAGCAGTTTAATCGTCGGGGCAGGACGACCTGAAGCTTTCTTT. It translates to CASSLIVGAGRPEAFF.

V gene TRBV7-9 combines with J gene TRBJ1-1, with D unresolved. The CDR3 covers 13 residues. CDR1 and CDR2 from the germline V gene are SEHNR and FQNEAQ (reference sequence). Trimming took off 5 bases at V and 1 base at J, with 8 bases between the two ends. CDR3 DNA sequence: TGTGCCAGCAGCCCCTCCCAGAACACTGAAGCTTTCTTT. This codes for CASSPSQNTEAFF.

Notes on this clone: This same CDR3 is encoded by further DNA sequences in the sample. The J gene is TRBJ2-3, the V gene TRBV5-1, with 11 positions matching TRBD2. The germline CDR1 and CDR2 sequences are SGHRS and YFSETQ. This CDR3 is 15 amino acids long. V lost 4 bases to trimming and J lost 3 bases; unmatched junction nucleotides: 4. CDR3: CASSTSGSGTDTQYF. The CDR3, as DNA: TGCGCCAGCAGCACTAGCGGGAGTGGGACAGATACGCAGTATTTT.

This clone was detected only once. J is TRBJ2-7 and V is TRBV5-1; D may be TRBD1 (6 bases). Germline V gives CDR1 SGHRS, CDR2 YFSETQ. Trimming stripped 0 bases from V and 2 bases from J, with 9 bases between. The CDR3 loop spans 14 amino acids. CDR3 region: CASSLDRETYEQYF. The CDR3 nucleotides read TGCGCCAGCAGCTTGGACAGGGAGACCTACGAGCAGTACTTC.

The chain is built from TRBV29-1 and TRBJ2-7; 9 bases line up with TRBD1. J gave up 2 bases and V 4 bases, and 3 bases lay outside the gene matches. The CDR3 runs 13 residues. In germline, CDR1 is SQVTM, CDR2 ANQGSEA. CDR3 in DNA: TGCAGCGTTGGGACAGGGGTGACCTACGAGCAGTACTTC. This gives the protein CSVGTGVTYEQYF.